Here is one T cell receptor beta chain with its context. The antigen is not known. This sample stems from a study of cytomegalovirus exposure and HLA in healthy donors. Study findings and constraints: In an earlier analysis, most TCR beta V segments were productive about 90% or about 30% of the time. In a later analysis, at a false discovery rate of 0.05, 16,951 TCR beta sequences were associated with HLA alleles.

The V gene's germline CDR1 is LNHNV and CDR2 YYDKDF (reference sequence). With V trimmed by 0 bases and J by 9 bases, 12 bases remained unmatched. The CDR3 has 16 residues. The PCR ran on 60 Vbeta and 13 Jbeta primers. Under the authors' procedure: About 11 million of some 80 million unique TCR beta chains were shared, per a later count. Assay: immunoSEQ multiplex PCR; the TCRdb copy retains only in-frame clones and omits some. V, J and clone size are those of that table, while D and trimming were read from the DNA. This table has about 200,000 clones, roughly 84% appearing once. The material sequenced was PBMCs. The clonotype originates from a man aged 50 to 60 in good health and CMV-seronegative. V and J are TRBV15 and TRBJ1-2; TRBD1 agrees at 8 bases. Here the CDR3 reads CATSRDGTGLALSYTF. The CDR3 bases are TGTGCCACCAGCAGAGATGGGACAGGACTCGCCCTAAGCTACACCTTC.